These T cell receptor beta chains were read from a single sample in a study of cytomegalovirus exposure and HLA in healthy donors. Using immunoSEQ multiplex PCR, the repertoire was profiled, and TCRdb retains in-frame clones only, with some absent. The sample has around 120,000 clones; approximately 80% are singletons. Sequenced material: PBMCs. These receptors all stem from a male donor in good health and CMV-seronegative. CDR3s include the opening cysteine and the closing phenylalanine or tryptophan. A D gene is named only where the DNA matches it firmly. Only some rows state a clone size, as once, few, many or a class for expanded clones.

TRBV5-8,few,14,TRBD1,TRBJ1-1,TGTGCCAGCAGCGTAGGACAGGGATTCACTGAAGCTTTCTTT,CASSVGQGFTEAFF
TRBV5-1,NA,13,NA,TRBJ2-3,TGCGCCAGCAGCTTGGCCGGTAGTCAGGCGCAGTATTTT,CASSLAGSQAQYF
TRBV7-9,NA,15,NA,TRBJ1-1,TGTGCCAGCAAAGCTACTGGGGGCCTGAACACTGAAGCTTTCTTT,CASKATGGLNTEAFF
TRBV2,NA,13,TRBD1,TRBJ1-1,TGTGCCAGCAGGGCTACAGGGGGGACTGAAGCTTTCTTT,CASRATGGTEAFF
TRBV7-9,NA,12,NA,TRBJ1-5,TGTGCCAGCAGCTTAGGGGGCCAGCCCCAGCATTTT,CASSLGGQPQHF
TRBV4-3,NA,15,NA,TRBJ2-2,TGCGCCAGCAGCCCCACCCAGGGGGGCACCGGGGAGCTGTTTTTT,CASSPTQGGTGELFF
TRBV30,once,15,TRBD1,TRBJ2-2,TGTGCCTGGAGTACGATCGTACAGGGGCCCGGGGAGCTGTTTTTT,CAWSTIVQGPGELFF
TRBV21-1,NA,14,NA,TRBJ2-1,TGTGCCAGCAGCAAAGTTGCCCGGGAGAATGAGCAGTTCTTC,CASSKVARENEQFF
TRBV19,once,14,NA,TRBJ1-3,TGTGCCAGTAGACAGCTGAACTCTGGAAACACCATATATTTT,CASRQLNSGNTIYF
TRBV5-1,once,16,TRBD2,TRBJ2-2,TGCGCCAGCAGTTGGACTAGCGGGGAGAACACCGGGGAGCTGTTTTTT,CASSWTSGENTGELFF
TRBV6-4,NA,15,TRBD2,TRBJ2-7,TGTGCCAGCAGTCTCGAAAGCGGGAACTCCTACGAGCAGTACTTC,CASSLESGNSYEQYF
TRBV7-2,NA,15,TRBD1,TRBJ2-1,TGTGCCAGCAGCCTGGGGGCAGGGGGCTCCAATGAGCAGTTCTTC,CASSLGAGGSNEQFF
TRBV7-6,NA,14,NA,TRBJ2-1,TGTGCCAGCAGCAAGAGCTCTAGCTACAATGAGCAGTTCTTC,CASSKSSSYNEQFF
TRBV7-6,NA,16,NA,TRBJ2-1,TGTGCCAGCAGCCACAGGCCAGGGCCTTCAAACAATGAGCAGTTCTTC,CASSHRPGPSNNEQFF
TRBV7-9,NA,16,NA,TRBJ1-3,TGTGCCAGCAGCTTGACGCTATCAGGGTATGGAAACACCATATATTTT,CASSLTLSGYGNTIYF
TRBV7-8,NA,17,TRBD2,TRBJ2-1,TGTGCCAGCAGCTTAGCTATCTCGCGGGGGGCCTACAATGAGCAGTTCTTC,CASSLAISRGAYNEQFF
TRBV5-1,NA,17,TRBD1,TRBJ2-7,TGCGCCAGCACTCGGTACAGGGGCGCTGGCAAGAACTACGAGCAGTACTTC,CASTRYRGAGKNYEQYF
TRBV6-5,NA,15,NA,TRBJ2-1,TGTGCCAGCAGTTACCGGGTCCAATCCTACAATGAGCAGTTCTTC,CASSYRVQSYNEQFF
TRBV15,NA,15,TRBD1,TRBJ2-7,TGTGCCACCAGCAGCCGGACAGGGAGTTTCCACGAGCAGTACTTC,CATSSRTGSFHEQYF
TRBV18,NA,14,NA,TRBJ2-7,TGTGCCAGCTCACCACGGGACTCCCTCTACGAGCAGTACTTC,CASSPRDSLYEQYF
TRBV19,NA,16,TRBD1,TRBJ2-5,TGTGCCAGTAGTAGCCAGGGACAGGGGGGCCAAGAGACCCAGTACTTC,CASSSQGQGGQETQYF
TRBV29-1,once,14,NA,TRBJ1-4,TGCAGCGTTGAAGGTTCCGGTTCGGATGAAAAACTGTTTTTT,CSVEGSGSDEKLFF